This is a list of T cell receptor beta chains from one sample in a study of shared clonotypes between healthy human individuals. Data came from immunoSEQ multiplex PCR; TCRdb stores just in-frame clones and leaves some out. In the table there are 600,000 or so clones, 95% to 98% of which are singletons. Sequenced: naive CD8+ T cells sorted from blood. Receptor source: a man aged 25 to 40 in good health. The CDR3 runs from the conserved cysteine through the conserved F or W. Each record gives: clone size, V gene, J gene, D gene, CDR3 DNA, CDR3 protein. A D gene is named only where the DNA matches it firmly. The size of a clone is reported for some rows only, either as once, few or many, or as a class for expanded clones.

abundance: once
v_gene: TRBV2
j_gene: TRBJ2-1
d_gene: -
CDR3nt: TGTGCCAGCAGGGCTCCAGTGGGAGCAGGCGGCAATGAGCAGTTCTTC
CDR3aa: CASRAPVGAGGNEQFF

abundance: -
v_gene: TRBV7-9
j_gene: TRBJ2-1
d_gene: -
CDR3nt: TGTGCCGGCAAGGGGGAGGGCCGTCAGAATGAGCAGTTCTTC
CDR3aa: CAGKGEGRQNEQFF

abundance: -
v_gene: TRBV7-9
j_gene: TRBJ2-2
d_gene: -
CDR3nt: TGTGCCAGCAGCTTAGTTGGATCAGGGGAAGCCGGGGAGCTGTTTTTT
CDR3aa: CASSLVGSGEAGELFF

abundance: -
v_gene: TRBV4-3
j_gene: TRBJ1-5
d_gene: -
CDR3nt: TGCGCCAGCAGCCAATGGAGGCAGTCCAATCAGCCCCAGCATTTT
CDR3aa: CASSQWRQSNQPQHF

abundance: -
v_gene: TRBV2
j_gene: TRBJ2-7
d_gene: -
CDR3nt: TGTGCCAGCAGTGAAGCGGCAGGGTGGGAGCAGTACTTC
CDR3aa: CASSEAAGWEQYF

abundance: -
v_gene: TRBV13
j_gene: TRBJ2-1
d_gene: TRBD2
CDR3nt: TGTGCCAGCAGCTTATTGCCGGAGCGGGAGCCCAATGAGCAGTTCTTC
CDR3aa: CASSLLPEREPNEQFF

abundance: -
v_gene: TRBV7-3
j_gene: TRBJ2-5
d_gene: -
CDR3nt: TGTGCCAGCAGCCCCGAGCCAGGGAAAGAGACCCAGTACTTC
CDR3aa: CASSPEPGKETQYF

abundance: -
v_gene: TRBV4-3
j_gene: TRBJ1-4
d_gene: -
CDR3nt: TGCGCCAGCAGCCAAGAACAAGCAACTAATGAAAAACTGTTTTTT
CDR3aa: CASSQEQATNEKLFF

abundance: -
v_gene: TRBV4-1
j_gene: TRBJ2-5
d_gene: -
CDR3nt: TGCGCCAGCAGCCCCGCCAACAGGGGGGGGGAGACCCAGTACTTC
CDR3aa: CASSPANRGGETQYF

abundance: -
v_gene: TRBV30
j_gene: TRBJ2-3
d_gene: -
CDR3nt: TGTGCCTGGAGTAGCGGGAGCACAGATACGCAGTATTTT
CDR3aa: CAWSSGSTDTQYF

abundance: -
v_gene: TRBV4-1
j_gene: TRBJ2-2
d_gene: TRBD2
CDR3nt: TGCGCCAGCAGCCAAGTCCCGCGTGCGGGAGGGCCCGGGGAGCTGTTTTTT
CDR3aa: CASSQVPRAGGPGELFF

abundance: -
v_gene: TRBV9
j_gene: TRBJ2-7
d_gene: -
CDR3nt: TGTGCCAGCAGCGTAGGTGAGGGCGCCTACGAGCAGTACTTC
CDR3aa: CASSVGEGAYEQYF

abundance: -
v_gene: TRBV6-5
j_gene: TRBJ1-2
d_gene: -
CDR3nt: TGTGCCAGCAGTTACTCGACGCCAGTTTATGGCTACACCTTC
CDR3aa: CASSYSTPVYGYTF

abundance: -
v_gene: TRBV6-5
j_gene: TRBJ2-2
d_gene: -
CDR3nt: TGTGCCAGCAGTCCTGGACCAGGGCTGGGGGAGCTGTTTTTT
CDR3aa: CASSPGPGLGELFF

abundance: -
v_gene: TRBV4-2
j_gene: TRBJ2-7
d_gene: -
CDR3nt: TGTGCCAGCAGCCAAGAAACAGGGCTGGGCTCCTACGAGCAGTACTTC
CDR3aa: CASSQETGLGSYEQYF

abundance: -
v_gene: TRBV10-2
j_gene: TRBJ2-5
d_gene: TRBD2
CDR3nt: TGCGCCAGCAAAGGGGCTAGCGGGATTCAAGAGACCCAGTACTTC
CDR3aa: CASKGASGIQETQYF

abundance: -
v_gene: TRBV29-1
j_gene: TRBJ1-2
d_gene: TRBD1
CDR3nt: TGCAGCGTCATGACAGGGAACGATGGCTACACCTTC
CDR3aa: CSVMTGNDGYTF

abundance: -
v_gene: TRBV9
j_gene: TRBJ2-1
d_gene: -
CDR3nt: TGTGCCAGTGGATATCTGAATGAGCAGTTCTTC
CDR3aa: CASGYLNEQFF

abundance: -
v_gene: TRBV7-2
j_gene: TRBJ2-7
d_gene: TRBD2
CDR3nt: TGTGCCAGCACCCCAGCGGGAGACGGTTCCTACGAGCAGTACTTC
CDR3aa: CASTPAGDGSYEQYF

abundance: -
v_gene: TRBV7-8
j_gene: TRBJ2-7
d_gene: -
CDR3nt: TGTGCCAGCAGCTTAGGATGGGGGTTGGGATACGAGCAGTACTTC
CDR3aa: CASSLGWGLGYEQYF

abundance: -
v_gene: TRBV7-9
j_gene: TRBJ1-5
d_gene: -
CDR3nt: TGTGCCAGCAGCTCAGCAGGATCCCAGCCCCAGCATTTT
CDR3aa: CASSSAGSQPQHF

abundance: -
v_gene: TRBV6-5
j_gene: TRBJ2-1
d_gene: -
CDR3nt: TGTGCCAGCAGTTACTCTAATACCTACAATGAGCAGTTCTTC
CDR3aa: CASSYSNTYNEQFF